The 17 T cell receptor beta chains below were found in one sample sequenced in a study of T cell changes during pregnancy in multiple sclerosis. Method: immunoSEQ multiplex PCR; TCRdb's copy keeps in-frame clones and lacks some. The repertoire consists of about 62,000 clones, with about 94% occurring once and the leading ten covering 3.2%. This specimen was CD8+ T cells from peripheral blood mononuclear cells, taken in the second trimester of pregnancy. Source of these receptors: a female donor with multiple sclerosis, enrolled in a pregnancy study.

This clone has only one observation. In nucleotides, the CDR3 is TGTGCCAGCAGCCTACAGGTGTTTTCGGGTAATGAAAAACTGTTTTTT. It is translated as CASSLQVFSGNEKLFF. The chain links TRBV7-8 to TRBJ1-4; D possibly corresponds to TRBD1 (5 bases). The germline V gene has CDR1 SGHVS and CDR2 FQNEAQ. V was clipped by 5 bases and J by 4 bases, with 17 bases between them. The length of the CDR3 is 16 residues.

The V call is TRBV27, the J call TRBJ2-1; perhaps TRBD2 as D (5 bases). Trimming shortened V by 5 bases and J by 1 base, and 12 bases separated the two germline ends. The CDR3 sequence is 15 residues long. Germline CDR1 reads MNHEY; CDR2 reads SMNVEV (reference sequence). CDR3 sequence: CASSDGMGSYNEQFF. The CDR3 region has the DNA TGTGCCAGCAGTGACGGGATGGGTTCCTACAATGAGCAGTTCTTC.

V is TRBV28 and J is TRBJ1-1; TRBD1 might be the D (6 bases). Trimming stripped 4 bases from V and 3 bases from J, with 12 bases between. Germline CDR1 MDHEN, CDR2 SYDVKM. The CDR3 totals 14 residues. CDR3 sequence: CASSSRWGHTEAFF. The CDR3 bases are TGTGCCAGCAGTTCACGCTGGGGGCACACTGAAGCTTTCTTT. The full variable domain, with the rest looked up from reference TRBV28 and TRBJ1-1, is DVKVTQSSRYLVKRTGEKVFLECVQDMDHENMFWYRQDPGLGLRLIYFSYDVKMKEKGDIPEGYSVSREKKERFSLILESASTNQTSMYLCASSSRWGHTEAFFGQGTRLTVV.

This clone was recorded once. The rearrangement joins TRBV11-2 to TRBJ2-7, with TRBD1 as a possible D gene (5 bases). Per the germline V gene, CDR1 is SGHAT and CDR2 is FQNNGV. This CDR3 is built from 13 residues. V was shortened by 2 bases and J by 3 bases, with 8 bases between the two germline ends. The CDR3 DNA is TGTGCCAGCAGCTTAAGGGGAAACTACGAGCAGTACTTC. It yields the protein CASSLRGNYEQYF.

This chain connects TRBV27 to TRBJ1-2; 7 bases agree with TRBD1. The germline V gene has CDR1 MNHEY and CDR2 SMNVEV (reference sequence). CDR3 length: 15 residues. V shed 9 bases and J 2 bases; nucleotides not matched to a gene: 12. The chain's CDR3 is CASNSLTGPNYGYTF. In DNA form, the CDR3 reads TGTGCCAGTAACTCTTTGACAGGGCCCAACTATGGCTACACCTTC.

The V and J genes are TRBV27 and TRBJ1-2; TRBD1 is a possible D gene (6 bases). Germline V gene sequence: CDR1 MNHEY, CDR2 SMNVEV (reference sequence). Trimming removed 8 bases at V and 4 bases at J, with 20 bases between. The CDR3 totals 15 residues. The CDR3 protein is CASGLTGTTSYGYTF. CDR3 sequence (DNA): TGTGCCAGCGGACTTACCGGGACAACCTCCTATGGCTACACCTTC.

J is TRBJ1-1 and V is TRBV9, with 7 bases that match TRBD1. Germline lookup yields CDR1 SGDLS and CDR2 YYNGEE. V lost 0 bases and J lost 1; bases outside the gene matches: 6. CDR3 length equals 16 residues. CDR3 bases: TGTGCCAGCAGCGTAGAAGGGGGCAGGGAGAACACTGAAGCTTTCTTT. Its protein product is CASSVEGGRENTEAFF.

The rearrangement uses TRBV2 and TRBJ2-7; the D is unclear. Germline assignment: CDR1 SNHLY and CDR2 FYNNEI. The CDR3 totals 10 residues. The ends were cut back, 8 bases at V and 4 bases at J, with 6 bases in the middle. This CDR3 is CASSRYEQYF. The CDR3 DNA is TGTGCCAGCTCTAGATACGAGCAGTACTTC.

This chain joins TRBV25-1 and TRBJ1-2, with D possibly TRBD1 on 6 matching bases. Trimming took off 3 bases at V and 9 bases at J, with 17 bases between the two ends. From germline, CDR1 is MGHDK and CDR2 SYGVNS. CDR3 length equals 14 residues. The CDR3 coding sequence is TGTGCCAGCAGTGAGACAGGCCATGTTAGAAGCTACACCTTC. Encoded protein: CASSETGHVRSYTF.

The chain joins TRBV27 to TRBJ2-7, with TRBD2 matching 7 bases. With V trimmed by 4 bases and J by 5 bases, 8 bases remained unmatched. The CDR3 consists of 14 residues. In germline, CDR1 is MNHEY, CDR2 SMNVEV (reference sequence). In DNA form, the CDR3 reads TGTGCCAGCAGTTCCCTCGGCGGGAGCAACGAGCAGTACTTC. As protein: CASSSLGGSNEQYF.

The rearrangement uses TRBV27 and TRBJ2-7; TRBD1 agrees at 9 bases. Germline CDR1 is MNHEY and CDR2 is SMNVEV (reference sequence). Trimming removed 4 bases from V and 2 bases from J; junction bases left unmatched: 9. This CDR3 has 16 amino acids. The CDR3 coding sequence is TGTGCCAGCAGTTCCCCGGGACAGGGTGCCCCCTACGAGCAGTACTTC. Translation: CASSSPGQGAPYEQYF.

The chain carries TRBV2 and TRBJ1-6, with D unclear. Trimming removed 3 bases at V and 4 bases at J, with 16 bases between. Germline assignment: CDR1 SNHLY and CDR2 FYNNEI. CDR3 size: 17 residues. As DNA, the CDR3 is TGTGCCAGCAGTGACAGATTGCCCGATAATTATAATTCACCCCTCCACTTT. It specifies CASSDRLPDNYNSPLHF.

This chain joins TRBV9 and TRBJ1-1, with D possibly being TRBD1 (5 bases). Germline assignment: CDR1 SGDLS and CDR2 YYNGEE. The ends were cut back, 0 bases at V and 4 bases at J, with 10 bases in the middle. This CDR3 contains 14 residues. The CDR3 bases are TGTGCCAGCAGCGTAGATGCAGGGTCCACTGAAGCTTTCTTT. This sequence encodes CASSVDAGSTEAFF. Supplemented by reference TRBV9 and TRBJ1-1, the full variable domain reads DSGVTQTPKHLITATGQRVTLRCSPRSGDLSVYWYQQSLDQGLQFLIQYYNGEERAKGNILERFSAQQFPDLHSELNLSSLELGDSALYFCASSVDAGSTEAFFGQGTRLTVV.

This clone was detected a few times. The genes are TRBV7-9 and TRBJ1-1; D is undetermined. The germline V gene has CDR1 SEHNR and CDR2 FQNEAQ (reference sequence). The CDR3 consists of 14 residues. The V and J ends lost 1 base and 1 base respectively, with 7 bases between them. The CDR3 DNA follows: TGTGCCAGCAGCTTAGTGGCTAGGAACACTGAAGCTTTCTTT. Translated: CASSLVARNTEAFF. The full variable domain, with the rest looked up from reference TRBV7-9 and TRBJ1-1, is DTGVSQNPRHKITKRGQNVTFRCDPISEHNRLYWYRQTLGQGPEFLTYFQNEAQLEKSRLLSDRFSAERPKGSFSTLEIQRTEQGDSAMYLCASSLVARNTEAFFGQGTRLTVV.

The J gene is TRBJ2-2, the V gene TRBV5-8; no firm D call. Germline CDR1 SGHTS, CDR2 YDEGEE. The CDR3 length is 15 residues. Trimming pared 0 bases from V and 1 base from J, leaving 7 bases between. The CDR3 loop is CASSLGHLNTGELFF. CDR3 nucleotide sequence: TGTGCCAGCAGCTTGGGACATCTGAACACCGGGGAGCTGTTTTTT.

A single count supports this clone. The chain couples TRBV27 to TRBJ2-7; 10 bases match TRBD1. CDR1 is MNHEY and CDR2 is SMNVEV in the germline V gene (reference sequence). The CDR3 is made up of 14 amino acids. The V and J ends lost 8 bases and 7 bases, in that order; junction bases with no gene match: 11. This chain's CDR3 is CASGTGTGEEEQYF. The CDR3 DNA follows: TGTGCCAGCGGGACCGGGACAGGGGAAGAAGAGCAGTACTTC.

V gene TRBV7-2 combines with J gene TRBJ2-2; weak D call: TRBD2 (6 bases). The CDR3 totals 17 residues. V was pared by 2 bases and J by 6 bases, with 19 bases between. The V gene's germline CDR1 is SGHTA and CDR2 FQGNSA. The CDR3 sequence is CASSLSWTGEGAGELFF. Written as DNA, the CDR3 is TGTGCCAGCAGCTTAAGTTGGACGGGAGAGGGCGCCGGGGAGCTGTTTTTT.